The entry below gives a single T cell receptor (beta chain) sequence along with its context. TCRdb keeps only in-frame clones here, not all; method: immunoSEQ multiplex PCR. The table shows more than 95,000 clones, with just over 90% occurring only once. The sample is drawn from a study of T cell clones after liver transplantation. Overall study context: TCRbeta sequencing after a pre-transplant mixed lymphocyte reaction identified graft-donor-reactive clones, later tracked in post-transplant blood.

CDR1 and CDR2 from the germline V gene are MNHEY and SVGAGI. The CDR3 sequence is 15 residues long. V lost 6 bases to trimming and J lost 1 base, with 10 bases between them. CD3+CD4+ and CD3+CD8+ cells were FACS-sorted from thawed unstimulated PBMCs. The sequencing here drew on CD4+ T cells from blood, taken 12 months after liver transplant. This TCR came from a human patient who received a liver transplant. Some T cells may trace back to the graft donor. This sequence joins TRBV6-5 and TRBJ2-6, with D maybe TRBD1 (6 bases). CDR3 DNA: TGTGCCAGCAGCCAAGGACAGTCTGGGGCCAACGTCCTGACTTTC. This sequence encodes CASSQGQSGANVLTF.